This TCR beta chain was identified in a study of T cells after yellow fever vaccination. TCRdb reprocessed the 5' RACE reads with MiXCR, giving one entry per CDR3 protein. The table lists 500,000 to 650,000 distinct CDR3 sequences, roughly an eighth of them singletons, with around 14% in the top ten. V was trimmed by 8 bases and J by 3 bases, leaving 15 bases between them. Germline values: CDR1 SGHRS, CDR2 YFSETQ. This CDR3 contains 14 residues. This clonotype was detected ten times or more. This TCR came from a man aged 25 to 45 who received the YFV17D yellow fever vaccine. Sequencing was performed on PBMCs, taken on the day of the yellow fever booster vaccination. The rearrangement links TRBV5-1 to TRBJ2-1; D is possibly TRBD2 (6 bases). The CDR3 here is CASRRDSDYNEQFF. In DNA form, the CDR3 reads TGCGCCAGTCGCCGGGACTCGGACTACAATGAGCAGTTCTTC.